These 8 T cell receptor beta chains were sequenced from one sample in a study of blood T cell repertoires in COVID-19. Profiled with immunoSEQ multiplex PCR; TCRdb holds only in-frame clones, not every one. Of some 150,000 clones listed, roughly 90% are singletons. The sequenced sample consisted of peripheral blood. The receptors were sampled from a woman aged 60-75 years who had recovered from COVID-19.

The V and J genes are TRBV5-1 and TRBJ2-1; tentative D call: TRBD2 (5 bases). The CDR3 consists of 13 residues. V gave up 4 bases and J gave up 7 bases, with 12 bases separating them. Germline CDR1 is SGHRS and CDR2 is YFSETQ. In nucleotides, the CDR3 is TGCGCCAGCAGCCCATACGGCGGGAATGAGCAGTTCTTC. Translation: CASSPYGGNEQFF.

The rearrangement links TRBV7-9 to TRBJ2-7, with 10 bases identical to TRBD1. V lost 4 bases to trimming and J lost 2 bases; unmatched junction nucleotides: 17. CDR3 size: 19 residues. Germline V gives CDR1 SEHNR, CDR2 FQNEAQ (reference sequence). CDR3 protein: CASSSRQGAPRGRTYEQYF. CDR3 in DNA: TGTGCCAGCAGCTCACGACAGGGGGCTCCAAGGGGTCGTACCTACGAGCAGTACTTC.

CDR3 in amino acids: CASSQEGLVTDTQYF. The CDR3 DNA follows: TGTGCCAGCAGCCAAGAGGGACTAGTCACAGATACGCAGTATTTT. The chain has TRBV3-1 (or the pseudogene TRBV3-2) and TRBJ2-3; 8 nucleotides line up with TRBD2. CDR1 and CDR2 from the germline V gene are LGHDT and YNNKEL (reference sequence). V lost 0 bases, J lost 2 bases, and 1 base stayed unmatched. The CDR3 contains 15 residues.

J is TRBJ2-6 and V is TRBV7-6, with D hard to call. This CDR3 has 18 residues. The ends were cut back, 1 base at V and 0 bases at J, with 13 bases in the middle. Germline lookup yields CDR1 SGHVS and CDR2 FNYEAQ. The CDR3 reads CASSLGTAAGSGANVLTF. CDR3 DNA: TGTGCCAGCAGCTTAGGAACAGCAGCCGGCTCTGGGGCCAACGTCCTGACTTTC.

The genes are TRBV19 and TRBJ2-3; a weak D match, TRBD2 (5 bases). The CDR3 is 16 amino acids. From germline, CDR1 is LNHDA and CDR2 SQIVND (reference sequence). V shed 3 bases and J shed 2 bases, with 15 bases lying between them. The CDR3 is CASSIWRSVATDTQYF. The CDR3, as DNA: TGTGCCAGTAGTATTTGGAGGTCGGTCGCCACAGATACGCAGTATTTT.

The chain is built from TRBV13 and TRBJ1-5; no firm D call. The CDR3 has 14 amino acids. Germline CDR1 is PRHDT and CDR2 is FYEKMQ (reference sequence). The V gene lost 5 bases and the J gene lost 1 base, with 9 bases spanning the gap. As DNA, the CDR3 is TGTGCCAGCAGCCCCCCCAAAAGCAATCAGCCCCAGCATTTT. The encoded protein is CASSPPKSNQPQHF.

This clone was seen a few times. This sequence joins TRBV6-2 or TRBV6-3 and TRBJ1-1, with 8 nucleotides matching TRBD1. V lost 5 bases, J lost 3 bases, and 8 bases stayed unmatched. From germline, CDR1 is MNHEY and CDR2 SVGEGT. There are 15 residues in the CDR3. DNA for the CDR3: TGTGCCAGCAGTACCTGGACAGGGCGGGACACTGAAGCTTTCTTT. This gives the protein CASSTWTGRDTEAFF.

The J gene is TRBJ1-1, the V gene TRBV6-2 or TRBV6-3, with no clear D. CDR1 is MNHEY and CDR2 is SVGEGT in the germline V gene. Trimming left V 5 bases short and J 1 base short, with 5 bases between. This CDR3 is built from 12 residues. CDR3 region: CASSRENTEAFF. As DNA, the CDR3 is TGTGCCAGCAGTCGCGAGAACACTGAAGCTTTCTTT.